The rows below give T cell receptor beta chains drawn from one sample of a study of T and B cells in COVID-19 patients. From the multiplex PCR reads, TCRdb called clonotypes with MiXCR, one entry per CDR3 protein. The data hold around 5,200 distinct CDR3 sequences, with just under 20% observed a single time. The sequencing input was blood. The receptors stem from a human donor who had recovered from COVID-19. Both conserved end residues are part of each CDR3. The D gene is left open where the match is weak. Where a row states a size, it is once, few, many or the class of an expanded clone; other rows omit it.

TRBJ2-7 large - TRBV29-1 TGCAGCACAGTTAGGCTAAACTCCTACGAGCAGTACTTC CSTVRLNSYEQYF
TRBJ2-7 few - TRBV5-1 TGCGCCAGCAAACCGGGACTTACCTCCTACGAGCAGTACTTC CASKPGLTSYEQYF
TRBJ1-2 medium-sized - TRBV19 TGTGCCAGTAGTTTCCCGACCCTTTACTCTGGCTACACCTTC CASSFPTLYSGYTF
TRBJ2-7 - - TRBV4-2 TGTGCCAGCAGCCAAGGGGGGCAGGGGTCCTACGAGCAGTACTTC CASSQGGQGSYEQYF
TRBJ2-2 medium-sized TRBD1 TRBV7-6 TGTGCCAGCAGCTCGAGACAGGGGCGCACCGGGGAGCTGTTTTTT CASSSRQGRTGELFF
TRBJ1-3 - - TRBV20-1 TGCAGTGCTCCTTTGGTTGTGGGAGGAAACACCATATATTTT CSAPLVVGGNTIYF
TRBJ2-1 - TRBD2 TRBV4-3 TGCGCCAGCAGCCCAAGATCTAGCGGGGGGGCCTCCTACAATGAGCAGTTCTTC CASSPRSSGGASYNEQFF
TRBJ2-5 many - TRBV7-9 TGTGCCAGCAGCTTACGACTGGATGGCGAGACCCAGTACTTC CASSLRLDGETQYF
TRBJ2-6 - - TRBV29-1 TGCAGCGTTGAGGGCGGGAAGGGGCGGGCCAACGTCCTGACTTTC CSVEGGKGRANVLTF
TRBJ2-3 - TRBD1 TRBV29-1 TGCAGCGTTGTGTTTGGGACAGGCAACACAGATACGCAGTATTTT CSVVFGTGNTDTQYF
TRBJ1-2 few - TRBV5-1 TGCGCCAGCAGCTTGCGGGAATGGGACTATGGCTACACCTTC CASSLREWDYGYTF
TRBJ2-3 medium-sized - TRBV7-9 TGTGCCAGCAGCTTGTTAGCGGCCTCCACAGATACGCAGTATTTT CASSLLAASTDTQYF
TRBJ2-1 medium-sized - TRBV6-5 TGTGCCAGCAGTTCAGTTTGGGACAATGAGCAGTTCTTC CASSSVWDNEQFF